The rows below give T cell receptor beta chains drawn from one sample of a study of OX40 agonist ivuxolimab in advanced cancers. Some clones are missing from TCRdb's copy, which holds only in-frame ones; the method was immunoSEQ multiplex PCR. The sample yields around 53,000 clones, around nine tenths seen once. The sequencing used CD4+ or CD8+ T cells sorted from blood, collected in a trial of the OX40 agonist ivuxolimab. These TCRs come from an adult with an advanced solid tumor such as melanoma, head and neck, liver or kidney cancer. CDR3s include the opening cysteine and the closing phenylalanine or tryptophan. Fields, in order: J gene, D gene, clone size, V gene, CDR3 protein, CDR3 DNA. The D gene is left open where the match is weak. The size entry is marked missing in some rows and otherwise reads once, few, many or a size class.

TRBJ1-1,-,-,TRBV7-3,CASSLDQVTVNTEAFF,TGTGCCAGCAGCTTAGATCAGGTCACGGTCAACACTGAAGCTTTCTTT
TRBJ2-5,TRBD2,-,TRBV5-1,CASSLVGRAYETQYF,TGCGCCAGCAGCTTGGTCGGGAGGGCCTATGAGACCCAGTACTTC
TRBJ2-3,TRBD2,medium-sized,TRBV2,CASSDRAGEGTDTQYF,TGTGCCAGCAGTGATCGAGCGGGAGAGGGGACAGATACGCAGTATTTT
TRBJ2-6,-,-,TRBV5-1,CASSLGSSGANVLTF,TGCGCCAGCAGCTTGGGGTCCTCTGGGGCCAACGTCCTGACTTTC
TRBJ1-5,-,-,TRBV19,CASSIVGNQPQHF,TGTGCCAGTAGTATAGTCGGGAATCAGCCCCAGCATTTT
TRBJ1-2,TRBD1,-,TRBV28,CASSFGTARIYGYTF,TGTGCCAGCAGTTTCGGGACAGCTAGGATCTACGGCTACACCTTC
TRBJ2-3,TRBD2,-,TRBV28,CASSFPPLSPSGRSTDTQYF,TGTGCCAGCAGTTTCCCTCCCCTCAGTCCTAGCGGTAGAAGCACAGATACGCAGTATTTT
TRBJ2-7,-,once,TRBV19,CASSRDRPSLEQYF,TGTGCCAGTAGCCGAGACAGGCCGTCCCTCGAGCAGTACTTC
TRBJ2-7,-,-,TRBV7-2,CASSLTYEQYF,TGTGCCAGCAGCTTAACCTACGAGCAGTACTTC
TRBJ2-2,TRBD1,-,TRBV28,CASKWSLTGDTGELFF,TGTGCCAGCAAATGGTCTTTGACAGGGGACACCGGGGAGCTGTTTTTT
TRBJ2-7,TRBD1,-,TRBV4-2,CASSQDFGDRVPYEQYF,TGTGCCAGCAGCCAAGACTTCGGGGACAGGGTGCCCTACGAGCAGTACTTC
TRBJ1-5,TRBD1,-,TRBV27,CASRELRTGEDQPQHF,TGTGCCAGCCGCGAACTTCGGACAGGGGAGGACCAGCCCCAGCATTTT
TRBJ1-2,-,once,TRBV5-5,CASSLPAVRGFYGYTF,TGTGCCAGCAGCTTGCCGGCTGTCAGAGGGTTCTATGGCTACACCTTC
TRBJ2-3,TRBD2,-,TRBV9,CASSVAGRGRTDTQYF,TGTGCCAGCAGCGTAGCTGGGAGGGGAAGGACAGATACGCAGTATTTT
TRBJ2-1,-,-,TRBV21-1,CASSSGTEQFF,TGTGCCAGCAGCAGCGGTACTGAGCAGTTCTTC
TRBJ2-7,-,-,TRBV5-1,CASSSGRLLYEQYF,TGCGCCAGCAGCTCCGGCCGACTTCTCTACGAGCAGTACTTC
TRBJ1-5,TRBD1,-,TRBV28,CASNRDRAQPQHF,TGTGCCAGCAACCGAGACAGGGCTCAGCCCCAGCATTTT
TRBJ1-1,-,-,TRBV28,CASSLYGQPTEAFF,TGTGCCAGCAGTCTCTACGGACAGCCCACTGAAGCTTTCTTT
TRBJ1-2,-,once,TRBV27,CASTASQGNYGYTF,TGTGCCAGCACCGCCAGTCAGGGAAACTATGGCTACACCTTC
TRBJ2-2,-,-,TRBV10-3,CAISVGGGNGELFF,TGTGCCATCAGTGTTGGTGGAGGTAACGGGGAGCTGTTTTTT
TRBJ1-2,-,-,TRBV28,CASSLGSLGYTF,TGTGCCAGCAGTTTAGGCAGTCTTGGCTACACCTTC
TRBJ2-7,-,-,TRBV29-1,CSFRSLGQQYF,TGCAGCTTTCGGTCCCTGGGCCAGCAGTACTTC
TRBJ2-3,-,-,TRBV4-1,CASSQDGAGSYTDTQYF,TGCGCCAGCAGCCAAGACGGGGCGGGATCCTATACAGATACGCAGTATTTT
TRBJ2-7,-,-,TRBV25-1,CATTEDSSYEQYF,TGTGCCACCACTGAGGACAGCTCCTACGAGCAGTACTTC
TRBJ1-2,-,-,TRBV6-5,CAVHEGNYGYTF,TGTGCCGTCCACGAGGGAAACTATGGCTACACCTTC
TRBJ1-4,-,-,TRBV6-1,CASGGRSFSEKLFF,TGTGCCAGCGGAGGGAGAAGTTTTTCGGAAAAACTGTTTTTT
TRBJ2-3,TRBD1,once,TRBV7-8,CASSRRDRAATQYF,TGTGCCAGCAGCCGCCGGGACAGGGCTGCTACGCAGTATTTT
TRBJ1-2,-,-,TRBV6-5,CASTDGFSYGYTF,TGTGCCAGCACGGACGGGTTTTCCTATGGCTACACCTTC
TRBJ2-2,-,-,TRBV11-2,CASSLDRKAGELFF,TGTGCCAGCAGCTTAGATCGGAAGGCCGGGGAGCTGTTTTTT
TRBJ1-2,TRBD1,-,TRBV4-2,CASSSTGGDYGYTF,TGTGCCAGCAGCTCGACAGGGGGCGACTATGGCTACACCTTC
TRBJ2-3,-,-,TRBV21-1,CASGQSTDTQYF,TGTGCCAGCGGGCAGTCCACAGATACGCAGTATTTT
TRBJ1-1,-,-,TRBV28,CASSRGLPRTEAFF,TGTGCCAGCAGTAGGGGCCTTCCCCGCACTGAAGCTTTCTTT
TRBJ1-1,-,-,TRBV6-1,CASRTGAGAKGEAFF,TGTGCCAGCAGGACGGGGGCAGGGGCCAAGGGCGAAGCTTTCTTT
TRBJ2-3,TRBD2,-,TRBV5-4,CASSLGASGRGTDTQYF,TGTGCCAGCAGCTTGGGGGCCAGCGGGAGGGGAACAGATACGCAGTATTTT
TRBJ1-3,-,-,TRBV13,CASSRRDSGNTIYF,TGTGCCAGCAGTCGACGGGACTCTGGAAACACCATATATTTT
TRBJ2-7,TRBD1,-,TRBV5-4,CASSPGQGSTYEQYF,TGTGCCAGCAGCCCTGGACAGGGGTCTACCTACGAGCAGTACTTC
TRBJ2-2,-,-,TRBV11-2,CASSLLPGYTGELFF,TGTGCCAGCAGCTTATTGCCAGGGTACACCGGGGAGCTGTTTTTT
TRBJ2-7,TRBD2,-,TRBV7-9,CASRELAAGSYEQYF,TGTGCCAGCAGGGAACTAGCGGCCGGCTCCTACGAGCAGTACTTC